These T cell receptor beta chains were read from a single sample in a study of blood T cells in healthy people across ages. TCRdb ran MiXCR on the 5' RACE reads and lists one entry per CDR3 protein. The sample shows approximately 1.5 million distinct CDR3 sequences, around 36% of them seen only once. The sequenced sample was blood. The source of these receptors is a woman aged 30 to 39 in good health. Both conserved end residues are part of each CDR3. D genes are given only for firm matches. Only some rows state a clone size, as once, few, many or a class for expanded clones.

d_gene,j_gene,v_gene,abundance,CDR3nt,CDR3aa
TRBD2,TRBJ2-5,TRBV5-1,few,TGCGCCAGCAGCTCTCAATCTAGCGGGAGCCGAGAGACCCAGTACTTC,CASSSQSSGSRETQYF
-,TRBJ2-5,TRBV20-1,-,TGCAGTGCTAGTCCCGGGGGTACCTTGATCCAAGAGACCCAGTACTTC,CSASPGGTLIQETQYF
-,TRBJ1-1,TRBV20-1,few,TGCAGTGCTAGGGGCGGGGAGGACAGTAACACTGAAGCTTTCTTT,CSARGGEDSNTEAFF
-,TRBJ2-7,TRBV7-9,-,TGTGCCAGCACCCCCCGGGCGGGACTGAACTACGAGCAGTACTTC,CASTPRAGLNYEQYF
-,TRBJ2-7,TRBV11-1,-,TGTGCCAGCAGCTTAGCCGTAGTAGGGTACGAGCAGTACTTC,CASSLAVVGYEQYF
TRBD1,TRBJ1-1,TRBV15,-,TGTGCCACCAGCGGACAGGGGAAGGCTTTCTTT,CATSGQGKAFF
-,TRBJ2-7,TRBV4-1,few,TGTGCCAGCAGCCAAAATTACTACGAGCAGTACTTC,CASSQNYYEQYF
-,TRBJ2-3,TRBV27,-,TGTGCCAGCAGTTTATCAGCCCCACTTAGTGGAACGCAGTATTTT,CASSLSAPLSGTQYF
TRBD2,TRBJ2-3,TRBV27,-,TGTGCCAGCAGACCGGGACTAGCGGGAGGGACAGATACGCAGTATTTT,CASRPGLAGGTDTQYF
-,TRBJ2-2,TRBV6-5,few,TGTGCCAGCACCACGGGGCAGGGAATGAACACCGGGGAGCTGTTTTTT,CASTTGQGMNTGELFF
-,TRBJ2-3,TRBV5-1,few,TGCGCCAGCAGCTTCCGATCTAGCACAGATACGCAGTATTTT,CASSFRSSTDTQYF
-,TRBJ2-3,TRBV6-1,-,TGTGCCAGCAGCCCAGTAGAGGCTTCAGGATCAGATACGCAGTATTTT,CASSPVEASGSDTQYF
-,TRBJ1-2,TRBV11-2,-,TGTGCCAGCAGATTAATTGGTGGCTATGGCTACACCTTC,CASRLIGGYGYTF
-,TRBJ2-1,TRBV11-2,many,TGTGCCAGCAGCTCTTTGGGGAATGAGCAGTTCTTC,CASSSLGNEQFF
-,TRBJ1-5,TRBV20-1,-,TGCAGTGCTACACAGGCTAATCAGCCCCAGCATTTT,CSATQANQPQHF
TRBD2,TRBJ2-2,TRBV28,-,TGTGCCAGCAGTTCTACTAGCGGGAGGGTCGCGAACACCGGGGAGCTGTTTTTT,CASSSTSGRVANTGELFF
-,TRBJ1-1,TRBV5-1,once,TGCGCCAGCAGCTTGGAGAGGGACATGAACACTGAAGCTTTCTTT,CASSLERDMNTEAFF
-,TRBJ1-1,TRBV4-2,many,TGTGCCAGCAGCCAGAAGTTGAGGAACACTGAAGCTTTCTTT,CASSQKLRNTEAFF